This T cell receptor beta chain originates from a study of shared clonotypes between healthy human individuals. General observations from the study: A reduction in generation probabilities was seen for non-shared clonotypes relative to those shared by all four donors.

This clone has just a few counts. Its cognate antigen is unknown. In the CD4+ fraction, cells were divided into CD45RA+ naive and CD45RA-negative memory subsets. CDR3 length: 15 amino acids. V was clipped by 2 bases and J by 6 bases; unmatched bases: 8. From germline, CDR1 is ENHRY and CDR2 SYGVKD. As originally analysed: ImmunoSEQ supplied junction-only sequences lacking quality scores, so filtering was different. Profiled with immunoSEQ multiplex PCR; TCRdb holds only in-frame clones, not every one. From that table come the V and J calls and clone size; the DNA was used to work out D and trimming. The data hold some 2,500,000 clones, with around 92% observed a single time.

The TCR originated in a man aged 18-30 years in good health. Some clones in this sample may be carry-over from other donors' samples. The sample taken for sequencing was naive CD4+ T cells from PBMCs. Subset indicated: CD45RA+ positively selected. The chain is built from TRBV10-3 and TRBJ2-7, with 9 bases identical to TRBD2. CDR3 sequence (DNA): TGTGCCATCAGTGAGCGACTAGCGGCCTTTTCCGAGCAGTACTTC. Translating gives CAISERLAAFSEQYF.